A selection of T cell receptor beta chains follows, all from one sample in a study of T cells after yellow fever vaccination. TCRdb itself ran the 5' RACE reads through MiXCR, one entry per CDR3 protein. The sample has about 510,000 distinct CDR3 sequences; 20% to 25% are singletons. Here the sequenced sample was PBMCs, taken 20 to 25 days after the first yellow fever vaccination. The receptors were sampled from a man between 18 and 29 years old who received the YFV17D yellow fever vaccine. CDR3s include the opening cysteine and the closing phenylalanine or tryptophan. The D gene is left open where the match is weak. Expanded clones get a size class; other rows say once, few or many, or leave the size out.

d_call	v_call	clone_size	j_call	cdr3_nt	cdr3_aa
TRBD2	TRBV7-2	few	TRBJ2-1	TGTGCCAGCAGAGTAGCCGGGACTACTGAATGGTTCTTC	CASRVAGTTEWFF
.	TRBV3-1	few	TRBJ2-5	TGTGCCAGCAGCCAAGATCTTGTTGCGGGCAGGACCCAGTACTTC	CASSQDLVAGRTQYF
.	TRBV7-2	.	TRBJ2-7	TGTGCCAGCAGCGACGTACAGGGCTACCCCTACGAGCAGTACTTC	CASSDVQGYPYEQYF
TRBD2	TRBV7-2	medium-sized	TRBJ2-3	TGTGCCAGCAGCCCGGGGGGGCCCCTCACAGATACGCAGTATTTT	CASSPGGPLTDTQYF
.	TRBV9	few	TRBJ1-2	TGTGCCAGCAGCGTAGAGGGATTCAACTATGGCTACACCTTC	CASSVEGFNYGYTF
.	TRBV10-3	few	TRBJ2-7	TGTGCCATCAGTGAGGGGGGCCTCTCCTACGAGCAGTACTTC	CAISEGGLSYEQYF
TRBD2	TRBV2	few	TRBJ2-1	TGTGCCAGCAGTGCGTCAGCGGGGGGGCCAGGAGAGCAGTTCTTC	CASSASAGGPGEQFF
.	TRBV11-1	few	TRBJ2-3	TGTGCCAGCAGCTTATCAGATCCGTCATTAAAGCACACAGATACGCAGTATTTT	CASSLSDPSLKHTDTQYF
TRBD2	TRBV29-1	.	TRBJ2-1	TGCAGCGTTGATGGGATCGCGGGACTAGCGGGCAATGAGCAGTTCTTC	CSVDGIAGLAGNEQFF
.	TRBV7-3	few	TRBJ2-7	TGTGCCAGCAGCATGGGACCAGCCTACGAGCAGTACTTC	CASSMGPAYEQYF
.	TRBV18	.	TRBJ1-1	TGTGCCAGCTCACCACGTTGGGAACGGTTTGAAGCTTTCTTT	CASSPRWERFEAFF
.	TRBV20-1	.	TRBJ2-2	TGCAGTGCTAGAGGGCGGGAAGACACCGGGGAGCTGTTTTTT	CSARGREDTGELFF
.	TRBV23-1	few	TRBJ1-1	TGCGCCAGCAGTCAATCGCAGGGGAGAACAACTGAAGCTTTCTTT	CASSQSQGRTTEAFF
.	TRBV11-1	few	TRBJ1-1	TGTGCCAGCTCCGGAAACCCGAACACTGAAGCTTTCTTT	CASSGNPNTEAFF
TRBD1	TRBV29-1	few	TRBJ2-7	TGCAGCGTTGGCCGGGACAGGGCCCCCTACGAGCAGTACTTC	CSVGRDRAPYEQYF
.	TRBV5-1	many	TRBJ2-1	TGCGCCAGCAGCTCGCCCTCGTCAGGGTATGAGCAGTTCTTC	CASSSPSSGYEQFF
.	TRBV7-2	.	TRBJ2-5	TGTGCCAGCAGCCTCAGTCCGTCGGGGATAGGAGAGACCCAGTACTTC	CASSLSPSGIGETQYF
TRBD1	TRBV7-3	.	TRBJ2-1	TGTGCCAGCAGGAAAACAGGGGGCACCTACAATGAGCAGTTCTTC	CASRKTGGTYNEQFF
TRBD2	TRBV27	few	TRBJ2-3	TGTGCCAGCAGTCATAGCGGGGGAGTCACAGATACGCAGTATTTT	CASSHSGGVTDTQYF
.	TRBV7-9	.	TRBJ1-3	TGTGCCAGCAGCCGGGGAACGCCCGGAAACACCATATATTTT	CASSRGTPGNTIYF
TRBD2	TRBV7-2	few	TRBJ2-3	TGTGCCAGCAGCTCGACTAGCGGGGGTTCGCAGTATTTT	CASSSTSGGSQYF
TRBD1	TRBV6-1	few	TRBJ2-6	TGTGCCAGCAGTCGGACAGGTACCTCCTCTGGGGCCAACGTCCTGACTTTC	CASSRTGTSSGANVLTF
TRBD1	TRBV6-4	.	TRBJ2-7	TGTGCCAGCAGTGCGCATCCGGGACAGACCTACGAGCAGTACTTC	CASSAHPGQTYEQYF
.	TRBV7-9	.	TRBJ2-7	TGTGCCAGCATCTCAATAAATGGGGAAGGGTACGAGCAGTACTTC	CASISINGEGYEQYF
.	TRBV20-1	.	TRBJ2-1	TGCAGTGCTAAAAAGGAGTACAATGAGCAGTTCTTC	CSAKKEYNEQFF
.	TRBV29-1	many	TRBJ1-2	TGCAGCGTTGAAGTGGGGCCTACTAACTATGGCTACACCTTC	CSVEVGPTNYGYTF